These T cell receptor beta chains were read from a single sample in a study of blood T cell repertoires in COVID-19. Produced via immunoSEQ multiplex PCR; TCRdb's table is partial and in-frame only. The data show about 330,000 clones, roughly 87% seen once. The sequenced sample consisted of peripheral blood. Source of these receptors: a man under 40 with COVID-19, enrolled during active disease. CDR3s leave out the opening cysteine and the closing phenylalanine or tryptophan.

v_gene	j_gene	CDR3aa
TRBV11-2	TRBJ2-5	ASSPSWTSGRQETQY
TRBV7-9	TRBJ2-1	ASSLDDRGAYNEQF
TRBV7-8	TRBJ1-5	ASSPFRSNQPQH
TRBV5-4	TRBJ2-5	ASSKGLAGGYQETQY
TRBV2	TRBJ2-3	ASRRTIGEFTDTQY
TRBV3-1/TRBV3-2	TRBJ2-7	ASSQRDKEGSH
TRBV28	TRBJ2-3	ASSLSGGSLTDTQY
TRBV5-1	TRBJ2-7	ASSLRAGGFDEQY
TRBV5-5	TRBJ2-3	ASSLGASGNTDTQY
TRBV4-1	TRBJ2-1	ASSETFGTVNNEQF
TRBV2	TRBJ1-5	ASSGGHSNQPQH
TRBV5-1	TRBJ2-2	ASSFGALTGELF
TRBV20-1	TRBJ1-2	SANRGRGYT
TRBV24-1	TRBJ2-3	ATSDRTGSDTQY
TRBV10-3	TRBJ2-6	AISESGASGANVLT
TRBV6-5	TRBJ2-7	ASSYTAGLARYEQY
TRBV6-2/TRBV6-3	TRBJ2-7	ASTPNVAIAGASSYEQY
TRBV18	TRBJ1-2	ASSPQRDRGLSGYT
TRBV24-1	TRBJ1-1	ATSDQQGGRGAF
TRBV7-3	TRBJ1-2	ASSQGINYGYT
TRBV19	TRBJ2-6	ASSTLGQGGVGANVLT
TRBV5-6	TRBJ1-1	ASSARTEAF
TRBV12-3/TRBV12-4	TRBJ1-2	ASSPGGGGGYT
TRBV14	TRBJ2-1	ASSFLGQYNEQF
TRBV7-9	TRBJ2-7	ASSVPGQAYYEQY
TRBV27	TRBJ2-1	ASSLPAGGNNEQF
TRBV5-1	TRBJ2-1	ASSSGLAIVLDEQF
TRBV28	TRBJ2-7	ASRTGTSGEQY
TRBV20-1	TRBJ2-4	SASSTGRAKNIQY
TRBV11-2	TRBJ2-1	ASSADRDDEQF
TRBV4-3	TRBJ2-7	ASSRSSLAGAPYEQY
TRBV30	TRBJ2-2	AAGGQGVGELF
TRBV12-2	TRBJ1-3	ASRRAGGGNTIY
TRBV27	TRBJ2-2	ASSLSPLAALNTGELF
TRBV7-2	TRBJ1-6	ASSLVAGYNSPLH
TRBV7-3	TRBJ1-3	ASSLMGAGNTIY
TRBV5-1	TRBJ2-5	ASSWRTGVRETQY
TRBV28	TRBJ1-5	ASTLPRGPQH
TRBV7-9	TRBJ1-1	ASSPKWDRTGSTEAF
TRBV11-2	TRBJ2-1	ASSLVGVHQISYNEQF
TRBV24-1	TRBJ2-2	ATSEPGTSGREGHTGELF